This TCR beta chain was recorded in a study of T-cell reconstitution after alpha-beta-depleted transplantation in children (dated by TCRdb to 2016 to 2017). In the study overall: Using TCR repertoire profiling, the study followed T-cell immune reconstitution in a quantitative way in children after TCRalphabeta/CD19-depleted allogeneic hematopoietic cell transplantation. The investigation overall reported the following: The apparently early recovery of alphabetaT-cell counts about two months after transplant reportedly depended on only several hundred rapidly expanded clones that came from non-depleted graft cells. In some patients, high TCRbeta diversity at day 60 was attributed to recipient T cells and intrathymic progenitors that had survived conditioning. Over subsequent months, a decline in hyperexpanded clone frequencies was noted, and after one year, T-cell counts and TCRbeta diversity were mostly ascribed to newly produced T cells.

Many counts were recorded for this clonotype. Its cognate antigen has yet to be identified. No much larger clonotype is one base removed from it; base qualities were not supplied. The receptor library was made with PCR. Sequenced using an Illumina HiSeq 2500. Molecular barcoding was employed in the preparation of TCR libraries, with unique molecular identifiers being used to normalize TCRbeta repertoire quantification. TCRdb reprocessing: public reads trimmed at Q25 with fastp, clones called with MiXCR, in-frame beta chains kept. All rows with the same CDR3 protein become a single entry with the most common DNA and genes. The sample has some 300,000 distinct CDR3 sequences on record, over 7% of them singletons. The top ten hold approximately 9% of the sample. This specimen's treatment or condition label, interpreted: allogeneic hematopoietic cell transplantation with graft depleted of TCRalphabeta T cells and CD19 B cells. TCRalphabeta/CD19-depleted allogeneic hematopoietic cell grafts were given to the transplant recipients, all of whom were children.

From the germline V gene (reference sequence), CDR1 is DFQATT and CDR2 is SNEGSKA. V gives up 0 bases and J gives up 2 bases, and the segment between their germline ends measures 11 bases. The CDR3 holds 14 amino acids from the cysteine to the phenylalanine. CDR3 DNA only is kept here, 42 bases in frame from base 1. The sample in question was peripheral blood, obtained 360 days after TCRalphabeta/CD19-depleted stem cell transplant. The chain is encoded by TRBV20-1 joined to TRBJ2-7; the D match is possibly TRBD1 or TRBD2, with 5 bases aligned in each. This sequence was found in a female patient aged 2-15 years who had a stem cell transplant for Fanconi anemia, so the T cells may come from the graft donor. The CDR3 amino acid sequence is: CSARDGTRAYEQYF. The DNA reads TGCAGTGCTAGAGATGGGACCAGGGCCTACGAGCAGTACTTC.